This T cell receptor (beta chain) was recorded in a study of vaccination and CD4 T cells after COVID-19. Cultured CD4+ T-cell DNA underwent Oncomine TCR Beta short-read sequencing. TCRdb re-derived calls from the PCR reads in MiXCR, one entry per CDR3 protein. The data contain 4,000 to 5,000 distinct CDR3 sequences, roughly 21% of them singletons. Study-level points and caveats: Recorded median SARS-CoV-2-reactive clonotype numbers increased from 21 to 38 without reaching significance.

The treatment was: approximately 11-day PBMC culture with coronavirus spike peptide pools or control peptides (ViraFEST assay). By share, this clonotype counts as medium-sized. Its antigen is unidentified. V dropped 0 bases and J dropped 8; count of bases not matched to a gene: 8. Germline CDR1 SGHRS, CDR2 YFSETQ. The CDR3 is made up of 15 amino acids. The V and J genes are TRBV5-1 and TRBJ1-2, with 9 positions matching TRBD1. Sequencing was performed on CD4+ T cells from blood, cultured in vitro. This TCR was sampled from a human donor who had recovered from COVID-19. The CDR3 reads CASSLGDRAGPGYTF. CDR3 nucleotides: TGCGCCAGCAGCTTGGGGGACAGGGCCGGTCCGGGCTACACCTTC. Variable domain in full (rest from reference TRBV5-1 and TRBJ1-2): KAGVTQTPRYLIKTRGQQVTLSCSPISGHRSVSWYQQTPGQGLQFLFEYFSETQRNKGNFPGRFSGRQFSNSRSEMNVSTLELGDSALYLCASSLGDRAGPGYTFGSGTRLTVV.